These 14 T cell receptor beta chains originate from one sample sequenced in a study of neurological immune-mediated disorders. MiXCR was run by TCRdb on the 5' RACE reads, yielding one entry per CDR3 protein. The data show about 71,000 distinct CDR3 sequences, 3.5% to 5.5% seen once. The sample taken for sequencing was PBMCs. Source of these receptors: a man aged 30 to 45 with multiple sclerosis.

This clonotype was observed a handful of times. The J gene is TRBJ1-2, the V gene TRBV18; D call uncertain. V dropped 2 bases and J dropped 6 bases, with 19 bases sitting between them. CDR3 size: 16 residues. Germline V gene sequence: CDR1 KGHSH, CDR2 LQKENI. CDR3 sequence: CASSPVKGNTMDGYTF. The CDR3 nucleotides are TGTGCCAGCTCACCAGTGAAAGGGAACACTATGGATGGCTACACCTTC.

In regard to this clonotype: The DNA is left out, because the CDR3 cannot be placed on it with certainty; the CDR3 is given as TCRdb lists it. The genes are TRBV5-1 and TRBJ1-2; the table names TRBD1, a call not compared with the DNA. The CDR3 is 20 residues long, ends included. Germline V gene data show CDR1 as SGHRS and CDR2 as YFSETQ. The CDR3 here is CASSFYICSAREDRSLGYTF.

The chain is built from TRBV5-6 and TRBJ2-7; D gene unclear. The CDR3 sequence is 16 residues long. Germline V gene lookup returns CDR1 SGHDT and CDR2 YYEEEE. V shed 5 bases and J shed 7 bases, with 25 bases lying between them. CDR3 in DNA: TGTGCCAGCAGGTCCAGCGTCTTAATAGGTATGGGGGAGCAGTACTTC. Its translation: CASRSSVLIGMGEQYF.

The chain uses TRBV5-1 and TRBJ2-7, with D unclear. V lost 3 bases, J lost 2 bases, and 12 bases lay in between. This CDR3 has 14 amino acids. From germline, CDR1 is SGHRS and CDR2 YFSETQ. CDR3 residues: CASSSAPGPYEQYF. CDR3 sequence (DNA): TGCGCCAGCAGCTCCGCCCCCGGACCCTACGAGCAGTACTTC.

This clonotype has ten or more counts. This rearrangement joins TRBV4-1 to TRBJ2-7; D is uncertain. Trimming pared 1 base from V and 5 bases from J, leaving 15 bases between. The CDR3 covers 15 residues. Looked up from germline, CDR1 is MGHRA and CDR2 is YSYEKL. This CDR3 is CASSQVSNKYHEQYF. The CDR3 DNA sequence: TGCGCCAGCAGCCAAGTATCGAACAAGTACCACGAGCAGTACTTC.

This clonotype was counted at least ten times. In DNA, the CDR3 is TGTGCCAGCAGCCCCCCCGGGACTGGAAACACCATATATTTT. This codes for CASSPPGTGNTIYF. This rearrangement joins TRBV6-6 to TRBJ1-3; the D is unclear. This CDR3 is built from 14 residues. The V end was cut by 6 bases, the J end by 2 bases, with 11 bases between. Germline lookup yields CDR1 MNHNY and CDR2 SVGAGI (reference sequence).

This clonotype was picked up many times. CDR3 sequence reads: CASSLALWRDGDTEAFF. The CDR3 DNA sequence: TGTGCCAGCAGCTTAGCGCTTTGGAGGGATGGTGACACTGAAGCTTTCTTT. The chain joins TRBV7-2 to TRBJ1-1; no firm D call. CDR1 is SGHTA and CDR2 is FQGNSA in the germline V gene. The V end lost 0 bases, the J end lost 3 bases, and 17 bases lay between the germline ends. The CDR3 runs to 17 residues.

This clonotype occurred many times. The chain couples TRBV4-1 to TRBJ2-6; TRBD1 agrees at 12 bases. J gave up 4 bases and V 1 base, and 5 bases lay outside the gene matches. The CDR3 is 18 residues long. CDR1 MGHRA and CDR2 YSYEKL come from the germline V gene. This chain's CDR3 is CASSQGGQGAYGANVLTF. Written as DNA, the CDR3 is TGCGCCAGCAGCCAAGGGGGACAGGGGGCGTACGGGGCCAACGTCCTGACTTTC.

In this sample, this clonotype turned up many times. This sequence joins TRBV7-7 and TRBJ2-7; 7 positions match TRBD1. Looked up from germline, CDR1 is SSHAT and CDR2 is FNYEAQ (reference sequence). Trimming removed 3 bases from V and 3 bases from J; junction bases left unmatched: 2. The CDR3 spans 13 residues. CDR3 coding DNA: TGTGCCAGCAGCTTCGGGGACAGCTACGAGCAGTACTTC. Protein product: CASSFGDSYEQYF.

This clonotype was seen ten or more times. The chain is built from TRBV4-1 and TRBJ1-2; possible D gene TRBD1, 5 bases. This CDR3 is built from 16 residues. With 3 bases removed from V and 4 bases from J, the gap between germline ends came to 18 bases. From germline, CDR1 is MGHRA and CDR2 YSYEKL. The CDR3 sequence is CASSQGRAPAGYGYTF. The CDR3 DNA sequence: TGCGCCAGCAGCCAGGGCAGGGCCCCGGCAGGCTATGGCTACACCTTC.

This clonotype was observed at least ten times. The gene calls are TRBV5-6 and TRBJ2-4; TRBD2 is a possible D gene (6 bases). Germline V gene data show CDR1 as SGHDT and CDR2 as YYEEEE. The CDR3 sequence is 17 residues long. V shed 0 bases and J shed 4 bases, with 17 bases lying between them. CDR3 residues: CASSLEEGWQSKNIQYF. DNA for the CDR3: TGTGCCAGCAGCTTGGAGGAGGGGTGGCAGAGTAAAAACATTCAGTACTTC.

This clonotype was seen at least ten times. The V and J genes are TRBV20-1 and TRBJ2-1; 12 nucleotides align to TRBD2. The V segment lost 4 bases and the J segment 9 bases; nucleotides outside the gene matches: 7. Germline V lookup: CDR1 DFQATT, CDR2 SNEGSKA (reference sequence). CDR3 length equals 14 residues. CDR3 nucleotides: TGCAGTGCTACCCTAGCGGGGGGGCTGGGTGAGCAGTTCTTC. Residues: CSATLAGGLGEQFF.

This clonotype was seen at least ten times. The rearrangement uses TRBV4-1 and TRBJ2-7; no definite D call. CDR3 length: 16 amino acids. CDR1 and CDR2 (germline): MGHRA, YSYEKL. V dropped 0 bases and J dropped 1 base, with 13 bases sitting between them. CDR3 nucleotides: TGCGCCAGCAGCCAAGACAGGCTAAGGGCTTCCTACGAGCAGTACTTC. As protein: CASSQDRLRASYEQYF.

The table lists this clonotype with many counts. The CDR3 sequence: CASSLYGSTEAFF. CDR3 bases: TGTGCCAGCAGCTTATACGGGAGCACTGAAGCTTTCTTT. The chain has TRBV7-2 and TRBJ1-1; no clear D. V lost 2 bases, J lost 4 bases, and 8 bases lay in between. Looked up from germline, CDR1 is SGHTA and CDR2 is FQGNSA. The CDR3 runs to 13 residues.